This entry lists 28 T cell receptor beta chains sequenced from one sample in a study of blood T cell repertoires in COVID-19 (dated by TCRdb to about 2020). The library was prepared using the immunoSEQ multiplex PCR assay. What TCRdb holds here is the immuneACCESS table cut down to in-frame rearrangements. Part of the clones is not present; checked against another copy, under half of the missing clones reflect an unresolved V gene, and the others are unexplained. In all, the sample holds under 110,000 clones, and about 87% of those were seen once. The ten top clones hold approximately 10% of the sample. The sequencing sample was made of peripheral blood. The receptor set was obtained from a woman aged 25 to 39 with acute or convalescent COVID-19.

The V gene is TRBV19, the J gene TRBJ2-7; D may be TRBD1 (5 bases). The length of the CDR3 is 17 residues. The V end lost 1 base, the J end lost 2 bases, and 18 bases lay between the germline ends. CDR1 LNHDA and CDR2 SQIVND come from the germline V gene (reference sequence). CDR3 sequence reads: CASSIANGVDRPYEQYF. DNA of the CDR3: TGTGCCAGTAGTATAGCCAATGGCGTCGACAGACCCTACGAGCAGTACTTC.

The rearrangement joins TRBV5-1 to TRBJ2-2; 7 positions match TRBD2. The CDR3 contains 15 residues. V trimming: 1 base; J trimming: 7 bases; junction bases outside the gene matches: 7. Germline lookup yields CDR1 SGHRS and CDR2 YFSETQ. CDR3 sequence: CASSLNSGVGGELFF. The CDR3 DNA reads TGCGCCAGCAGCTTGAACAGCGGGGTTGGCGGGGAGCTGTTTTTT. Filled out from reference TRBV5-1 and TRBJ2-2, the complete variable domain reads KAGVTQTPRYLIKTRGQQVTLSCSPISGHRSVSWYQQTPGQGLQFLFEYFSETQRNKGNFPGRFSGRQFSNSRSEMNVSTLELGDSALYLCASSLNSGVGGELFFGEGSRLTVL.

The CDR3: CATSPPIRDTQYF. The CDR3 coding sequence is TGTGCCACCAGTCCACCGATCCGGGATACGCAGTATTTT. The chain has TRBV24-1 and TRBJ2-3; D unclear. The CDR3 consists of 13 residues. Trimming took 6 bases from V and 6 from J, leaving 12 bases between them. Germline loops: CDR1 KGHDR, CDR2 SFDVKD.

The chain combines TRBV27 with TRBJ1-3; D might be TRBD1 (5 bases). The V gene's germline CDR1 is MNHEY and CDR2 SMNVEV (reference sequence). Between the trimmed V and J ends, which lost 2 bases and 8 bases, there was a span of 13 bases. The CDR3 sequence is 14 residues long. CDR3 region: CASSLDPRGDTIYF. Written as DNA, the CDR3 is TGTGCCAGCAGTTTAGACCCCCGGGGGGACACCATATATTTT.

The rearrangement uses TRBV5-1 and TRBJ1-1, with D possibly TRBD1 on 5 matching bases. V was trimmed by 5 bases and J by 3 bases, leaving 11 bases between them. This CDR3 spans 13 amino acids. The germline V gene encodes CDR1 SGHRS and CDR2 YFSETQ. In DNA, the CDR3 is TGCGCCAGCAGGGGGGGTGCGGACACTGAAGCTTTCTTT. Its translation is CASRGGADTEAFF.

This sequence joins TRBV21-1 and TRBJ1-3; the DNA was not compared with TRBD1, the D call given in the table. TRBV21-1 is a listed pseudogene. This CDR3 has 18 residues. The CDR3 loop reads CASSKRRRRQGRGNTIYF. The CDR3 nucleotides read TGTGCCAGCAGCAAACGACGACGGCGACAGGGACGTGGAAACACCATATATTTT.

The rearrangement uses TRBV7-8 and TRBJ1-4; a weak D match, TRBD1 (5 bases). Germline V lookup: CDR1 SGHVS, CDR2 FQNEAQ. The germline V and J ends were trimmed by 4 bases and 1 base, with 10 bases remaining between them. CDR3 length: 15 residues. This CDR3 is CASSYRGKTNEKLFF. The CDR3, as DNA: TGTGCCAGCAGCTATAGGGGAAAAACTAATGAAAAACTGTTTTTT.

This clone was counted once. The chain couples TRBV12-1 to TRBJ1-2; the table's D call TRBD1 went unverified against the DNA. TRBV12-1 is a documented pseudogene. This CDR3 has 15 residues. The CDR3, as DNA: TGTGCCAGCAGCCCATCGACAGGGTCTAGCTATGGCTACACCTTC. This translates into CASSPSTGSSYGYTF.

This clone was seen a single time. This chain uses TRBV27 with TRBJ2-1, with 7 bases aligning to TRBD1. Per germline, CDR1 MNHEY and CDR2 SMNVEV (reference sequence). The CDR3 totals 15 residues. The V segment lost 5 bases and the J segment 2 bases; nucleotides outside the gene matches: 6. Here the CDR3 reads CASSPMGTAYNEQFF. The CDR3 coding sequence is TGTGCCAGCAGTCCAATGGGGACAGCCTACAATGAGCAGTTCTTC.

This clone was seen a handful of times. The V call is TRBV5-5, the J call TRBJ2-6, with a weak D call TRBD1 (6 bases). CDR3 size: 16 residues. V was shortened by 7 bases and J by 0 bases, with 14 bases between the two germline ends. CDR1 and CDR2 from the germline V gene are SGHKS and YYEKEE (reference sequence). CDR3 sequence: CASFPGVPSGANVLTF. The CDR3 DNA follows: TGTGCCAGCTTCCCAGGGGTACCCTCTGGGGCCAACGTCCTGACTTTC.

The chain's CDR3 is CASSPGSPEAAFF. For the CDR3, the DNA is TGTGCCAGCAGTCCCGGGTCCCCGGAGGCAGCTTTCTTT. This rearrangement joins TRBV12-3 or TRBV12-4 to TRBJ1-1; D not resolved. The V end lost 5 bases, the J end lost 10 bases, and 17 bases lay between the germline ends. The CDR3 is 13 amino acids.

CDR3 protein: CATSRDRGQGAIETEAFF. In DNA, the CDR3 is TGTGCCACCAGCAGAGATCGGGGACAGGGGGCGATTGAGACTGAAGCTTTCTTT. V and J are TRBV15 and TRBJ1-1; TRBD1 agrees at 12 bases. V shed 0 bases, J shed 5 bases, and the junction held 10 bases outside the gene matches. Germline V lookup: CDR1 LNHNV, CDR2 YYDKDF (reference sequence). The CDR3 is 18 amino acids.

J is TRBJ1-5 and V is TRBV12-3 or TRBV12-4, with a tentative D call TRBD1 (5 bases). CDR3 length equals 13 residues. The V gene lost 7 bases and the J gene lost 5 bases, with 12 bases spanning the gap. The CDR3 region has the DNA TGTGCCAGCAACCGGGGACTCCATCAGCCCCAGCATTTT. Translation: CASNRGLHQPQHF.

The chain carries TRBV10-2 and TRBJ2-2; the D gene is possibly TRBD1 (7 bases). Germline V CDR1 and CDR2: WSHSY, SAAADI. The CDR3 consists of 14 residues. Trimming cost V 6 bases and J 4 bases, with 12 bases left between them. The CDR3 spells CASSGQGGTGELFF. The CDR3 DNA follows: TGCGCCAGCAGCGGGCAGGGGGGCACCGGGGAGCTGTTTTTT.

The chain couples TRBV28 to TRBJ2-1, with 11 nucleotides matching TRBD2. The CDR3 consists of 16 residues. Trimming cost V 5 bases and J 7 bases; bases outside gene matches: 10. Germline V gene sequence: CDR1 MDHEN, CDR2 SYDVKM. CDR3 in amino acids: CASSVIASGGWNEQFF. The CDR3 DNA reads as TGTGCCAGCAGTGTCATCGCTAGCGGGGGGTGGAATGAGCAGTTCTTC.

The rearrangement links TRBV6-1 to TRBJ2-7; perhaps TRBD2 as D (6 bases). The CDR3 totals 13 residues. V was cut by 3 bases and J by 0 bases, with 6 bases left in between. Germline CDR1 reads MNHNS; CDR2 reads SASEGT. The CDR3 loop is CASSDGGSYEQYF. The DNA of the CDR3 is TGTGCCAGCAGTGACGGGGGCTCCTACGAGCAGTACTTC.

This clone was found once. The genes are TRBV2 and TRBJ2-2, with 9 bases aligning to TRBD1. V trimming: 6 bases; J trimming: 5 bases; junction bases outside the gene matches: 7. CDR3 length equals 15 residues. Looked up from germline, CDR1 is SNHLY and CDR2 is FYNNEI. The CDR3 DNA sequence: TGTGCCAGCAGGGGTCCCGGGACAGGGACCGGGGAGCTGTTTTTT. Protein product: CASRGPGTGTGELFF.

V and J are TRBV2 and TRBJ1-4; D remains unclear. The CDR3 has 17 residues. The germline V and J ends were trimmed by 3 bases and 8 bases, with 22 bases remaining between them. Germline CDR1 SNHLY, CDR2 FYNNEI. CDR3 amino acids: CASSDRQLIKREEKLFF. The CDR3 DNA sequence: TGTGCCAGCAGTGATCGGCAGTTAATAAAACGGGAGGAAAAACTGTTTTTT.

The chain employs TRBV29-1 and TRBJ1-4, with D possibly TRBD1 on 6 matching bases. The germline V and J ends were trimmed by 7 bases and 8 bases, with 20 bases remaining between them. Germline loops: CDR1 SQVTM, CDR2 ANQGSEA. The CDR3 loop spans 14 amino acids. The CDR3 bases are TGCAGCGCCACCTTAGGACAGACCACGGAAAAACTGTTTTTT. Amino acid sequence: CSATLGQTTEKLFF.

This clone was observed a few times. The rearrangement uses TRBV10-3 and TRBJ2-1; 11 nucleotides agree with TRBD2. The germline gives CDR1 ENHRY, CDR2 SYGVKD. Trimming took 5 bases from V and 6 from J; bases not matched to a gene: 3. The CDR3 length is 14 residues. The CDR3 DNA reads as TGTGCCATCAGTTTTAGCGGGGGGGCCAATGAGCAGTTCTTC. Translated: CAISFSGGANEQFF.

This clone is a singleton in its sample. The chain uses TRBV5-1 and TRBJ2-3; 7 nucleotides match TRBD1. V shed 1 base and J 7 bases; nucleotides not matched to a gene: 9. CDR1 and CDR2 (germline): SGHRS, YFSETQ. The CDR3 consists of 15 residues. CDR3 loop: CASSLPGQPLNTQYF. The DNA for the CDR3 is TGCGCCAGCAGCTTGCCGGGACAGCCCCTTAATACGCAGTATTTT.

The chain couples TRBV28 to TRBJ1-1, with a weak D call TRBD1 (6 bases). The V end lost 6 bases, the J end lost 4 bases, and 12 bases lay between the germline ends. The CDR3 length is 13 residues. CDR1 and CDR2 (germline): MDHEN, SYDVKM. The CDR3 DNA is TGTGCCAGCAGGGTAGGGGGGGGCACTGAAGCTTTCTTT. It translates to CASRVGGGTEAFF.

The genes are TRBV6-5 and TRBJ1-2; TRBD1 agrees at 10 bases. The CDR3 sequence is 14 residues long. The trim removed 8 bases at V and 4 bases at J, leaving 7 bases unmatched. Germline-derived CDR1 and CDR2 are MNHEY and SVGAGI. CDR3 sequence reads: CASGGRQGAYGYTF. CDR3 sequence (DNA): TGTGCCAGCGGAGGTCGACAGGGGGCCTATGGCTACACCTTC.

The chain recombines TRBV28 with TRBJ2-1; a weak D match, TRBD2 (6 bases). The germline CDR1 and CDR2 sequences are MDHEN and SYDVKM. The CDR3 sequence is 14 residues long. The V and J ends lost 5 bases and 7 bases respectively, with 15 bases between them. CDR3 DNA sequence: TGTGCCAGCAGTCTCGGGGGTCGAGGGAATGAGCAGTTCTTC. Protein: CASSLGGRGNEQFF. Using reference TRBV28 and TRBJ2-1 for the parts outside the CDR3, the full variable domain is DVKVTQSSRYLVKRTGEKVFLECVQDMDHENMFWYRQDPGLGLRLIYFSYDVKMKEKGDIPEGYSVSREKKERFSLILESASTNQTSMYLCASSLGGRGNEQFFGPGTRLTVL.

The CDR3 bases are TGTGCCAGCAGCGCCCCGTCTAGCGGGGGGGCGGCTGAGCAGTTCTTC. It translates to CASSAPSSGGAAEQFF. The V and J genes are TRBV7-9 and TRBJ2-1, with 12 positions matching TRBD2. Germline CDR1 and CDR2: SEHNR and FQNEAQ (reference sequence). This CDR3 comprises 16 residues. V shed 5 bases and J 9 bases; nucleotides not matched to a gene: 11.

This chain uses TRBV10-1 with TRBJ2-7, with 9 bases aligning to TRBD2. The V gene end was trimmed by 4 bases and the J gene end by 6 bases; junction bases not matched to a gene: 4. This CDR3 contains 13 residues. The germline V gene has CDR1 WNHNN and CDR2 SYGVQD (reference sequence). As DNA, the CDR3 is TGCGCCAGCAGTGGGACTAGCGCCTCCGAGCAGTACTTC. Protein sequence: CASSGTSASEQYF.

The chain couples TRBV29-1 to TRBJ2-1; 8 nucleotides agree with TRBD2. Germline V gene lookup returns CDR1 SQVTM and CDR2 ANQGSEA. The CDR3 spans 15 residues. Trimming removed 7 bases from V and 4 bases from J; junction bases left unmatched: 12. The CDR3 DNA follows: TGCAGCGCTTCACTCGGGGGGGCTGGATACAATGAGCAGTTCTTC. Its protein product is CSASLGGAGYNEQFF.

V is TRBV5-1 and J is TRBJ2-7; 8 bases agree with TRBD1. With V trimmed by 1 base and J by 0 bases, 15 bases remained unmatched. The CDR3 is 19 residues long. CDR1 is SGHRS and CDR2 is YFSETQ in the germline V gene. The CDR3 region is CASSLTTGMGQVFSYEQYF. The CDR3 DNA follows: TGCGCCAGCAGCTTGACCACTGGGATGGGACAGGTCTTCTCCTACGAGCAGTACTTC.